This is a list of T cell receptor beta chains from one sample in a study of T cell changes during pregnancy in multiple sclerosis. This table comes from immunoSEQ multiplex PCR, and its TCRdb copy is limited to in-frame clones, with some not included. The table shows tens of thousands of clones, with under 95% occurring only once. The sequenced sample was peripheral blood, obtained before pregnancy. The receptors stem from a female donor with multiple sclerosis, enrolled in a pregnancy study. The conserved cysteine and the conserved F or W are not part of the CDR3 here. The order of the fields is V gene, J gene, D gene, CDR3 length, CDR3 protein. A D gene is named only where the DNA matches it firmly.

TRBV13	TRBJ2-5	TRBD2	13	ASSLGAGTRGTQY
TRBV27	TRBJ2-4	-	14	ASSPLTEFVKNIQY
TRBV15	TRBJ1-5	-	14	ATSRATPGFDQPQH
TRBV19	TRBJ2-2	-	13	ASSIHSRGPGELF
TRBV19	TRBJ2-2	-	10	ASRIGSGELF
TRBV29-1	TRBJ1-2	TRBD1	12	SVVWTGDSNGYT
TRBV28	TRBJ2-7	TRBD2	12	ASRTSGRSGEQY
TRBV18	TRBJ1-5	-	11	ASSPPQPGPQH
TRBV18	TRBJ2-7	TRBD2	12	ASSNLAAVYEQY
TRBV28	TRBJ2-7	-	16	ASSTPPTGRGKTYEQY
TRBV28	TRBJ2-7	TRBD2	12	ASTLAGGRYEQY
TRBV7-9	TRBJ1-1	TRBD1	13	ASSSGGQGNTEAF
TRBV9	TRBJ2-1	-	12	ASSEGAGGPWQF
TRBV9	TRBJ2-4	-	12	ASSVAGTQNIQY
TRBV7-9	TRBJ1-5	-	14	ASSFSGGMTNQPQH
TRBV7-7	TRBJ1-5	-	16	ASSLVGICRYSNQPQH
TRBV9	TRBJ2-1	TRBD2	14	ASSVTTSGGDNEQF
TRBV7-2	TRBJ2-1	-	9	ASSSKYEQF
TRBV5-4	TRBJ2-5	TRBD2	12	ASSLGPAGETQY
TRBV10-3	TRBJ2-3	TRBD2	14	AIRSLAGGSTDTQY
TRBV19	TRBJ1-2	-	11	ASSRTGFYGYT
TRBV19	TRBJ2-5	-	13	ASSIAPNREETQY
TRBV19	TRBJ1-5	TRBD1	13	ASSVQGASNQPQH
TRBV4-1	TRBJ2-5	TRBD2	14	ASSQGAGVVRETQY
TRBV5-1	TRBJ2-5	TRBD2	13	ASSLDGGSAETQY
TRBV5-5	TRBJ2-1	TRBD1	18	ASSSPVGTGAFSSYNEQF
TRBV18	TRBJ2-7	-	13	ASSRTPGPGGEQY
TRBV27	TRBJ2-3	-	12	ASSQGYRTDTQY
TRBV6-5	TRBJ2-4	-	12	ASSAEDNKNIQY
TRBV5-1	TRBJ2-1	TRBD1	13	ASSRPGGDMNEQF
TRBV9	TRBJ2-3	TRBD2	16	ASSVGARTSGSTDTQY
TRBV30	TRBJ2-3	-	14	AWSVLRLSARNTQY
TRBV9	TRBJ1-4	-	14	ASSADQGRTNEKLF
TRBV27	TRBJ1-1	-	13	ASILRGKMNTEAF
TRBV19	TRBJ2-5	-	13	ASSIAERYQETQY
TRBV15	TRBJ2-4	TRBD1	10	ATSRVRGIQY
TRBV28	TRBJ2-5	-	15	ASSLSLGAPLEETQY
TRBV27	TRBJ2-5	-	13	ASSLLDTFRETQY
TRBV7-9	TRBJ1-2	-	11	ASSIDTNYGYT
TRBV6-1	TRBJ1-4	-	13	ASSETGIVTEKLF
TRBV27	TRBJ1-2	-	12	ASSLAGATEGYT
TRBV6-6	TRBJ2-5	-	12	ASSYLGRQETQY
TRBV14	TRBJ2-7	-	11	ASSRTDTYEQY
TRBV6-1	TRBJ2-7	TRBD1	13	ASSKSAGGSYEQY
TRBV5-6	TRBJ2-5	-	14	ASSLGGPFPQETQY
TRBV2	TRBJ2-7	-	11	ASRSFGSYEQY
TRBV7-8	TRBJ1-5	-	10	ASSFTGIPQH